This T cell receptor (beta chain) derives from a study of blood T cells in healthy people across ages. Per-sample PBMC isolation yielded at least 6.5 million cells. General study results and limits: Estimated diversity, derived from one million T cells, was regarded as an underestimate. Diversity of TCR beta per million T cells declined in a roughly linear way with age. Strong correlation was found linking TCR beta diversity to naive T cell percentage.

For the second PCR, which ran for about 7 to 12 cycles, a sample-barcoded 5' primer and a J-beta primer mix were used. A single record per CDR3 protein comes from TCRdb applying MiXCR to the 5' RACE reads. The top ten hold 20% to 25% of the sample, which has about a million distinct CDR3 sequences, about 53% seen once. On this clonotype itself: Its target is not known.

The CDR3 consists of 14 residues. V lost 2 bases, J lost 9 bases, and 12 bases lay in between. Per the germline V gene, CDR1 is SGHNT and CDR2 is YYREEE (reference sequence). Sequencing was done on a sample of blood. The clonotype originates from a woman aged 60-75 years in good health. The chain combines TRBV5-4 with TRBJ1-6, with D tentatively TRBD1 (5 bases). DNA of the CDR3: TGTGCCAGCAGCTTAGTAGGGGAGGGTTCACCCCTCCACTTT. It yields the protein CASSLVGEGSPLHF.